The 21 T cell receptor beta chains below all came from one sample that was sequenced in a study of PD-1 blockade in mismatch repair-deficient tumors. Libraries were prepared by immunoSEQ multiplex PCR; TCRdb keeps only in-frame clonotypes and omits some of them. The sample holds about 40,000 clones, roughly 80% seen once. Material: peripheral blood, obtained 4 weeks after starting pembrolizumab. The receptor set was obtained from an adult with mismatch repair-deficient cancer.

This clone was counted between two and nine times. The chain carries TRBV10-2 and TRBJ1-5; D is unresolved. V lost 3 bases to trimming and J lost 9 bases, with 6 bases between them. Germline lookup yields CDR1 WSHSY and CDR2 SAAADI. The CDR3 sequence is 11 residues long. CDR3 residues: CASSDSGPQHF. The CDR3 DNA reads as TGCGCCAGCAGTGACTCGGGGCCCCAGCATTTT.

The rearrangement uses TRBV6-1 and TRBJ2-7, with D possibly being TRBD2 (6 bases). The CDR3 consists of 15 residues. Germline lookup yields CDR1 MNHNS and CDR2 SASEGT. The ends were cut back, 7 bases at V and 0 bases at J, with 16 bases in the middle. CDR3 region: CASTQGPSVSYEQYF. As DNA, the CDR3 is TGTGCCAGCACCCAGGGACCTAGCGTCTCCTACGAGCAGTACTTC.

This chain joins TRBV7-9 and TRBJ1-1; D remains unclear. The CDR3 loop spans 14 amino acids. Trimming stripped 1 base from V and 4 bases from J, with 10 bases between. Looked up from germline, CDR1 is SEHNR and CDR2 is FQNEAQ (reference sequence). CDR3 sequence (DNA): TGTGCCAGCAGCTTAGATAGAGAGGCCACTGAAGCTTTCTTT. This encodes CASSLDREATEAFF.

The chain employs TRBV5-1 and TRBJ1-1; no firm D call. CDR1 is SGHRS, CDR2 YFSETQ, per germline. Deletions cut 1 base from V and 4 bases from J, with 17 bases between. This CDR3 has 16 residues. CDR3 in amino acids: CASSLIGSSEVTEAFF. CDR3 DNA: TGCGCCAGCAGCTTGATAGGAAGCTCGGAGGTCACTGAAGCTTTCTTT.

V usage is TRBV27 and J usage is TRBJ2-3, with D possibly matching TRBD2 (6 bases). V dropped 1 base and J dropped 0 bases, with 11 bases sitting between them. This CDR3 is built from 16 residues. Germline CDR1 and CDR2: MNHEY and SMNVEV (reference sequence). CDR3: CASSLLLASSTDTQYF. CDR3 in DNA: TGTGCCAGCAGTTTATTACTAGCCTCCAGCACAGATACGCAGTATTTT.

CDR3 in DNA: TGCGCCAGCAGCCAAGATGGGGGTCTGGGGGACGAGCAGTACTTC. Its translation is CASSQDGGLGDEQYF. The chain uses TRBV4-3 and TRBJ2-7; D may match TRBD1 or TRBD2 (5 bases each). V was clipped by 0 bases and J by 5 bases, with 14 bases between them. The CDR3 covers 15 residues. Germline assignment: CDR1 LGHNA and CDR2 YSLEER.

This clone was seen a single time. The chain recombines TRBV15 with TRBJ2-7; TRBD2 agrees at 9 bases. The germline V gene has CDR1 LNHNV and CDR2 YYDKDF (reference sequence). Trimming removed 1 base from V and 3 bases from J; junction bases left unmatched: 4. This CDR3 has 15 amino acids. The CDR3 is CATSRVASGIYEQYF. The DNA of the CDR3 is TGTGCCACCAGCAGAGTAGCTAGCGGGATCTACGAGCAGTACTTC. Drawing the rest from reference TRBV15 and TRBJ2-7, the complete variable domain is DAMVIQNPRYQVTQFGKPVTLSCSQTLNHNVMYWYQQKSSQAPKLLFHYYDKDFNNEADTPDNFQSRRPNTSFCFLDIRSPGLGDTAMYLCATSRVASGIYEQYFGPGTRLTVT.

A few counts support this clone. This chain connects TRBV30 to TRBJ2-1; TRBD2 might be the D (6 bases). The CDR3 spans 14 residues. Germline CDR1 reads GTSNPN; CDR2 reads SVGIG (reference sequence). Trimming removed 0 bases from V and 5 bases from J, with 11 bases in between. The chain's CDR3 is CAWSVLPGDNEQFF. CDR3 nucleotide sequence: TGTGCCTGGAGTGTACTGCCGGGGGACAATGAGCAGTTCTTC.

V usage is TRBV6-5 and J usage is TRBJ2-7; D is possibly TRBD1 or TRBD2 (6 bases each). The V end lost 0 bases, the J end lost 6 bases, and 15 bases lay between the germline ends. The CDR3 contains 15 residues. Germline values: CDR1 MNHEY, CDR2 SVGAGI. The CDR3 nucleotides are TGTGCCAGCAGTTACTCAGCCCCCGGAGGGGGCGAGCAGTACTTC. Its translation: CASSYSAPGGGEQYF.

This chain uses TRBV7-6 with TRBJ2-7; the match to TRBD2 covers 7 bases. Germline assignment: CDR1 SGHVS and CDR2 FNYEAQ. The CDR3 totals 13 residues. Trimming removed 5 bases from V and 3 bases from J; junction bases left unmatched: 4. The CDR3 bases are TGTGCCAGCAGCCCCAGCGGGGACTACGAGCAGTACTTC. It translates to CASSPSGDYEQYF.

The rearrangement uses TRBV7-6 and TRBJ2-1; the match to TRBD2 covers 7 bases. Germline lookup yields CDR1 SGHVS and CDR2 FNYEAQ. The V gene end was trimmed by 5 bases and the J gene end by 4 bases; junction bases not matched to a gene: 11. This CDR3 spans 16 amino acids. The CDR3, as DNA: TGTGCCAGCAGCCCCCCAACTAGCGACCTTTACAATGAGCAGTTCTTC. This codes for CASSPPTSDLYNEQFF.

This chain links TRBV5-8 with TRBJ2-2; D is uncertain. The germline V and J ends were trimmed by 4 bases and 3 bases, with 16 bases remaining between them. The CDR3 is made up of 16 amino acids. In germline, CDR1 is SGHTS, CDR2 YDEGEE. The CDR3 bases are TGTGCCAGCAGCCCAACAGTCTCGCGTTACACCGGGGAGCTGTTTTTT. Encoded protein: CASSPTVSRYTGELFF.

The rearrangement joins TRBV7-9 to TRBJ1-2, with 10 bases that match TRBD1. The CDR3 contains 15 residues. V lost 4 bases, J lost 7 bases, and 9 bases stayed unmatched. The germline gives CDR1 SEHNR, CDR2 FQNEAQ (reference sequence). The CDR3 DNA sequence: TGTGCCAGCAGCTGGGGACAGGGGATATTCGGTGGCTACACCTTC. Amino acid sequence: CASSWGQGIFGGYTF.

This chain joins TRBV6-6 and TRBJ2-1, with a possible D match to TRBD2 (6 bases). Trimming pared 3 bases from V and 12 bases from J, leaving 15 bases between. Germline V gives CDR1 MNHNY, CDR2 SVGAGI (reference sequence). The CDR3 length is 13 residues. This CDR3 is CASSYLLTEGQFF. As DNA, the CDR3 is TGTGCCAGCAGTTATTTACTAACGGAGGGGCAGTTCTTC.

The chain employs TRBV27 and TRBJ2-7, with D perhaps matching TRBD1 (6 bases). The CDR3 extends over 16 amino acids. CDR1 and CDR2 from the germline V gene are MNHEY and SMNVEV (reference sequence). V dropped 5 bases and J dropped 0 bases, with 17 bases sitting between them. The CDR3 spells CASSPSGTFLSYEQYF. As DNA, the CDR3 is TGTGCCAGCAGTCCGTCCGGGACATTCCTCTCCTACGAGCAGTACTTC.

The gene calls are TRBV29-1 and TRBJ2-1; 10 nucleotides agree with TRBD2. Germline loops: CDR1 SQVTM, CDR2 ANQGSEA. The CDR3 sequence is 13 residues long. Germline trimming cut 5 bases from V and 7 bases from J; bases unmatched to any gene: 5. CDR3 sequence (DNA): TGCAGCGTTTGGGCTAGCGGGAGAAATGAGCAGTTCTTC. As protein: CSVWASGRNEQFF.

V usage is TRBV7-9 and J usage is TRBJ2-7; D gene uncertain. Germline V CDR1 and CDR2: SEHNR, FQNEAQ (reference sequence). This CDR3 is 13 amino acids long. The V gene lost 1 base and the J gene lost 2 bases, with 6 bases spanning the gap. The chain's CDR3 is CASSLDVAYEQYF. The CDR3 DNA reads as TGTGCCAGCAGCTTAGATGTAGCCTACGAGCAGTACTTC.

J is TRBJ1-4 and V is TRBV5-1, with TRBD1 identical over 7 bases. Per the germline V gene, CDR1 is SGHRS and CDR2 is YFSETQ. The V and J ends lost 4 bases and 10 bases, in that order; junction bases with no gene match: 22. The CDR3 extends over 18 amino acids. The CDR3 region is CASSPKQGPYHTEGKLFF. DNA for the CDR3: TGCGCCAGCAGCCCAAAACAGGGGCCCTATCACACGGAGGGAAAACTGTTTTTT.

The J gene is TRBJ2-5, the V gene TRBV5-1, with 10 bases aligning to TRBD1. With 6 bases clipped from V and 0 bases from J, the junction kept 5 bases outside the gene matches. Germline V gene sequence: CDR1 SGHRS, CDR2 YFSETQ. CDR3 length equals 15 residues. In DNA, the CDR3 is TGCGCCAGCAACCCAGACAGGGGGCACCAAGAGACCCAGTACTTC. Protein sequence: CASNPDRGHQETQYF.

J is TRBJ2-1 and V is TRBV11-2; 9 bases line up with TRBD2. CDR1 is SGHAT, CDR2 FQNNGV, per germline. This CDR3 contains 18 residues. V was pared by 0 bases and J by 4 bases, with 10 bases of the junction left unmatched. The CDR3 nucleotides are TGTGCCAGCAGCTTAGATTCCCCGACTAGCGGAGTATACAATGAGCAGTTCTTC. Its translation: CASSLDSPTSGVYNEQFF.

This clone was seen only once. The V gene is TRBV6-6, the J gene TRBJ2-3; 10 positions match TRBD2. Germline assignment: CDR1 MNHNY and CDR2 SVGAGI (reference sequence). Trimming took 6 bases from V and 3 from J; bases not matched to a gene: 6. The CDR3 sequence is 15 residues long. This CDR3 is CASSLSGRGTDTQYF. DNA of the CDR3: TGTGCCAGCAGCCTCAGCGGGAGGGGAACAGATACGCAGTATTTT.